Sequencing of this T cell receptor (beta chain) was carried out in a study of T cell repertoires in cytomegalovirus infection. The length of the CDR3 is 16 residues. Trimming took off 5 bases at V and 3 bases at J, with 19 bases between the two ends. Germline CDR1 is SGHTA and CDR2 is FQGTGA. Each CDR3 protein gets one entry after TCRdb re-called the reads with MiXCR. Here the sample spans almost 550,000 distinct CDR3 sequences, 15% to 20% being singletons. What was sequenced was CD8+ T cells from PBMCs. The V gene is TRBV7-3, the J gene TRBJ1-2, with D possibly TRBD1 on 6 matching bases. The sequence derives from a human donor in good health (CMV status not recorded). Some clones in this sample may be carry-over from other donors' samples. This chain's CDR3 is CASSRAAGETDYGYTF. The CDR3 nucleotides read TGTGCCAGCAGCCGAGCCGCAGGGGAGACCGACTATGGCTACACCTTC. Together with reference TRBV7-3 and TRBJ1-2, the CDR3 gives the full variable domain: GAGVSQTPSNKVTEKGKYVELRCDPISGHTALYWYRQSLGQGPEFLIYFQGTGAADDSGLPNDRFFAVRPEGSVSTLKIQRTERGDSAVYLCASSRAAGETDYGYTFGSGTRLTVV.